This T cell receptor beta chain comes out of a study of radiotherapy plus CTLA-4 blockade in lung cancer. Repertoires were generated with immunoSEQ multiplex PCR, while TCRdb's copy carries only in-frame clones and drops some. Of about 50,000 clones in the sample, about 88% were seen once. Trimming left V 3 bases short and J 2 bases short, with 8 bases between. This CDR3 comprises 14 residues. The germline CDR1 and CDR2 sequences are KGHSH and LQKENI. Study observations and caveats: Together with interferon-beta, which increased in serum after radiation, early dynamic changes in blood T cell clones were reportedly the best predictors of response.

Regarding this clone: Antigen unknown.

The chain couples TRBV18 to TRBJ1-3; D perhaps matches TRBD1 (5 bases). The sample was peripheral blood, taken from a patient treated with radiotherapy plus ipilimumab. The source is a human donor with non-small cell lung cancer whose response to radiotherapy plus ipilimumab could not be evaluated. CDR3 in amino acids: CASSPGTAGNTIYF. CDR3 in DNA: TGTGCCAGCTCACCCGGGACTGCTGGAAACACCATATATTTT.